This TCR beta chain was found in a study of STAT3 mutations in large granular lymphocyte leukemia. Using immunoSEQ multiplex PCR, the repertoire was profiled, and TCRdb retains in-frame clones only, with some absent. The sample consists of about 12,000 clones, more than 75% of them appearing once. CDR3 length: 14 amino acids. Trimming at V came to 6 bases and at J to 0 bases, leaving 2 bases not matched to a gene. Germline values: CDR1 MNHEY, CDR2 SMNVEV (reference sequence). Study-level points and caveats: Every T-LGLL patient had at least one immunodominant TCRbeta clonotype.

About this clone itself: Its antigen is not identified.

Sequencing was carried out using peripheral blood mononuclear cells. The clonotype was recovered from a man aged 55 to 69 with T-cell large granular lymphocyte leukemia. Some clones in this sample may be carry-over from other donors' samples. The V and J genes are TRBV27 and TRBJ2-1; 7 bases fit TRBD2. CDR3: CASRGGSSYNEQFF. In DNA, the CDR3 is TGTGCCAGCAGGGGCGGGAGCTCCTACAATGAGCAGTTCTTC.